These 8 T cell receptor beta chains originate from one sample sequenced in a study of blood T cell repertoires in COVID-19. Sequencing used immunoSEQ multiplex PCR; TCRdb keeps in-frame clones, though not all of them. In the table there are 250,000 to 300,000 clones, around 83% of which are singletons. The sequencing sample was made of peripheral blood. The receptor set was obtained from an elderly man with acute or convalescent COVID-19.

The CDR3 region is CASSEWGQGDNEQFF. The CDR3 DNA follows: TGTGCCAGCAGTGAATGGGGACAGGGGGACAATGAGCAGTTCTTC. The chain joins TRBV6-1 to TRBJ2-1; 11 bases align to TRBD1. With 2 bases clipped from V and 5 bases from J, the junction kept 2 bases outside the gene matches. The CDR3 length is 15 residues. Germline CDR1 is MNHNS and CDR2 is SASEGT.

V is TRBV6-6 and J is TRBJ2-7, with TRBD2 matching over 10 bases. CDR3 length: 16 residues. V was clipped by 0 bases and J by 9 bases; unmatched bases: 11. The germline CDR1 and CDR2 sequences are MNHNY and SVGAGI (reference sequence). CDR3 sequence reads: CASSYSFLAGELTQYF. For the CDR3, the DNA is TGTGCCAGCAGTTACTCCTTCCTAGCGGGGGAGTTAACGCAGTACTTC.

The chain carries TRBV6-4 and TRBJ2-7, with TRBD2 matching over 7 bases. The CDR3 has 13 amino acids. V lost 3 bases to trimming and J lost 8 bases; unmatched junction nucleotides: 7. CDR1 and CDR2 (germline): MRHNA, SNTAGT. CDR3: CASSEGEGTKQYF. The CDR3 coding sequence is TGTGCCAGCAGTGAAGGCGAGGGGACTAAGCAGTACTTC.

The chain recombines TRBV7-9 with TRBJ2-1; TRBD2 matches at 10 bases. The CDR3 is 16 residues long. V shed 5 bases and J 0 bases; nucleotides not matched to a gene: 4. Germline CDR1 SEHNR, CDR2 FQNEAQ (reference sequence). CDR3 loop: CASSPLAGVSYNEQFF. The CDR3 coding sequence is TGTGCCAGCAGCCCGCTAGCGGGAGTCTCCTACAATGAGCAGTTCTTC.

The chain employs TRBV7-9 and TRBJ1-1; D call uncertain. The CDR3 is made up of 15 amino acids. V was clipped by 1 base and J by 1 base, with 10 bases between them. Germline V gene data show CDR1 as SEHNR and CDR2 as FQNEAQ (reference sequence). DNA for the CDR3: TGTGCCAGCAGCTTAGTTCGGGGAGGGAACACTGAAGCTTTCTTT. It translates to CASSLVRGGNTEAFF.

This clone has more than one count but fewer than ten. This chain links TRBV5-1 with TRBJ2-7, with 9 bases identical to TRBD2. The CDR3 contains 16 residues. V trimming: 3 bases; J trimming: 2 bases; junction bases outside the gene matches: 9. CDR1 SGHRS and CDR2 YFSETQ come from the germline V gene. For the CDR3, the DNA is TGCGCCAGCAGCTCTCATAGCGGGAGTGCCCCCTACGAGCAGTACTTC. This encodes CASSSHSGSAPYEQYF.

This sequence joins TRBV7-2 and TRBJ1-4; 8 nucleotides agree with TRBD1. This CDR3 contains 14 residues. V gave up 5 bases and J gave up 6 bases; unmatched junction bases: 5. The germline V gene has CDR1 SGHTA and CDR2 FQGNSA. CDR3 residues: CASSPGTGYEKLFF. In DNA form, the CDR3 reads TGTGCCAGCAGCCCAGGGACAGGCTATGAAAAACTGTTTTTT. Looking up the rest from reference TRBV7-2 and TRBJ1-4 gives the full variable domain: GAGVSQSPSNKVTEKGKDVELRCDPISGHTALYWYRQSLGQGLEFLIYFQGNSAPDKSGLPSDRFSAERTGGSVSTLTIQRTQQEDSAVYLCASSPGTGYEKLFFGSGTQLSVL.

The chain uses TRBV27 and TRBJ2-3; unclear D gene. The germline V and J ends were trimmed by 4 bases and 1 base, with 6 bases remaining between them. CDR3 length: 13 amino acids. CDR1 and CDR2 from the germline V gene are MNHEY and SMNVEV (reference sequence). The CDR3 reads CASSSTGTDTQYF. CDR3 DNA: TGTGCCAGCAGTTCCACAGGCACAGATACGCAGTATTTT.